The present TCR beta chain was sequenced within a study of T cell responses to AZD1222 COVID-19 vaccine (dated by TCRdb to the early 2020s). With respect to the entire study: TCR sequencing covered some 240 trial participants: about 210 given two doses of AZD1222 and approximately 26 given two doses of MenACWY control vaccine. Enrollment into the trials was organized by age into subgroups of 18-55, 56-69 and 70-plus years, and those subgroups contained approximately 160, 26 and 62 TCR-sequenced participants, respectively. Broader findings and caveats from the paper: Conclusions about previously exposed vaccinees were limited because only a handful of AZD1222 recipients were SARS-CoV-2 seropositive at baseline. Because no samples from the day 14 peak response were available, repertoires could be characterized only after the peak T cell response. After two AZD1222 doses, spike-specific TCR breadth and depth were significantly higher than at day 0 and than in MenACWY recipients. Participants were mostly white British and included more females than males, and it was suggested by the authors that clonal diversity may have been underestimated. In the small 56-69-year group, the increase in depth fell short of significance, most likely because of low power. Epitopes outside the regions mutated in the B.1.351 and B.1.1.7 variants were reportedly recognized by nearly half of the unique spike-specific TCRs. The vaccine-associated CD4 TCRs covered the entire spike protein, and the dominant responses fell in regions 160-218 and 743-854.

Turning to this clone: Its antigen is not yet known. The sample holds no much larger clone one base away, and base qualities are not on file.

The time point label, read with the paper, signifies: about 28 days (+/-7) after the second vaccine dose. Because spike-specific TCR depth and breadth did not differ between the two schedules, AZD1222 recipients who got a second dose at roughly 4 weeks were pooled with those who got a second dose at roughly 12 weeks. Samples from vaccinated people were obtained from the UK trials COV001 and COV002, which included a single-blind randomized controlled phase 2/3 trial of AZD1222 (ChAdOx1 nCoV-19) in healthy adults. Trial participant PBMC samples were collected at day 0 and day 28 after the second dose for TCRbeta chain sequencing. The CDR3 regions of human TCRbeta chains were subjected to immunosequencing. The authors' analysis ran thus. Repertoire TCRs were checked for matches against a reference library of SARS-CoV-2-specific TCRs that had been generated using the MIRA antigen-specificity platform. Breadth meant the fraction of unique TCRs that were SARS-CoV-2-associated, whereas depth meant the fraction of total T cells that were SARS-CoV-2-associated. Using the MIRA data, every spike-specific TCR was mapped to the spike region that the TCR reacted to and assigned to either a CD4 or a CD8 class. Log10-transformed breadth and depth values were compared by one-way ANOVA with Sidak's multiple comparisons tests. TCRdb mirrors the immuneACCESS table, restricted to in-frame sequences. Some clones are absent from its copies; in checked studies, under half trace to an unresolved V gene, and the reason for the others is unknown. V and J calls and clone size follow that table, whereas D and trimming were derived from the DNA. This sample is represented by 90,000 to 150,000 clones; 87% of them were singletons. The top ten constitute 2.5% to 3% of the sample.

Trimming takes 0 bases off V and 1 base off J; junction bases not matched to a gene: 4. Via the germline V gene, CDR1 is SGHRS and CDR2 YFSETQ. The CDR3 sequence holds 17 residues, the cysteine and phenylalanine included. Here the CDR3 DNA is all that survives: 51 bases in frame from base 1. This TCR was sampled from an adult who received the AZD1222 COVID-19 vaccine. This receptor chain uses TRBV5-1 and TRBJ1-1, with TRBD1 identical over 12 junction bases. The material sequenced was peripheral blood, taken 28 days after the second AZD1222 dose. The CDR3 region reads CASSLGDRGQRNTEAFF. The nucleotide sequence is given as TGCGCCAGCAGCTTGGGGGACAGGGGGCAGCGGAACACTGAAGCTTTCTTT.